The rows below give T cell receptor beta chains drawn from one sample of a study of cytomegalovirus exposure and HLA in healthy donors. Sequenced by immunoSEQ multiplex PCR; TCRdb stores in-frame clones only, minus some. The sample holds about 120,000 clones, 76% seen once. The sample was PBMCs. Receptors were obtained from a man aged 25 to 40 in good health and CMV-seropositive. Each CDR3 is given with its conserved first and last residue. Each record gives: J gene, CDR3 length, V gene, D gene, CDR3 protein. D genes are given only for firm matches.

J: TRBJ1-4; length: 13; V: TRBV28; D: TRBD1; CDR3: CASRPGQGEKLFF
J: TRBJ1-4; length: 18; V: TRBV23-1; D: NA; CDR3: CASSQIDRSWSINEKLFF
J: TRBJ2-1; length: 18; V: TRBV9; D: TRBD2; CDR3: CASSAGLAGGPSYNEQFF
J: TRBJ2-7; length: 13; V: TRBV10-3; D: NA; CDR3: CAISEMAGDEQYF
J: TRBJ1-2; length: 13; V: TRBV6-4; D: NA; CDR3: CASSETGLGGYTF
J: TRBJ2-1; length: 13; V: TRBV7-2; D: TRBD1; CDR3: CASSADRVNEQFF
J: TRBJ2-7; length: 14; V: TRBV6-5; D: TRBD1; CDR3: CASSYSGQNYEQYF
J: TRBJ1-6; length: 16; V: TRBV6-5; D: TRBD1; CDR3: CASSYSRQGGNSPLHF
J: TRBJ2-7; length: 13; V: TRBV7-3; D: NA; CDR3: CASSLFPTGEQYF
J: TRBJ1-4; length: 15; V: TRBV9; D: TRBD1; CDR3: CASSGDGTGSEKLFF
J: TRBJ1-4; length: 14; V: TRBV5-6; D: NA; CDR3: CASSRPGEGEKLFF
J: TRBJ2-2; length: 15; V: TRBV29-1; D: TRBD2; CDR3: CSVEASGGAPGELFF
J: TRBJ2-3; length: 16; V: TRBV25-1; D: TRBD2; CDR3: CASSEYGRGGPDTQYF
J: TRBJ2-5; length: 16; V: TRBV28; D: NA; CDR3: CASSSSTASWAETQYF
J: TRBJ1-5; length: 15; V: TRBV6-6; D: TRBD1; CDR3: CASSYSGQQNQPQHF
J: TRBJ2-7; length: 13; V: TRBV25-1; D: TRBD2; CDR3: CASSSGTSYEQYF
J: TRBJ1-2; length: 16; V: TRBV5-1; D: NA; CDR3: CASSLERAGSNYGYTF
J: TRBJ2-1; length: 15; V: TRBV9; D: TRBD2; CDR3: CASSLAGGPYNEQFF
J: TRBJ2-5; length: 13; V: TRBV10-3; D: NA; CDR3: CAISRDLQETQYF
J: TRBJ2-6; length: 16; V: TRBV6-6; D: NA; CDR3: CASALREGSGANVLTF
J: TRBJ1-2; length: 14; V: TRBV14; D: TRBD1; CDR3: CASSQGTGGGGYTF
J: TRBJ2-3; length: 14; V: TRBV19; D: TRBD2; CDR3: CASSMPSGADTQYF
J: TRBJ2-1; length: 16; V: TRBV9; D: NA; CDR3: CASSVGAANTADEQFF
J: TRBJ1-1; length: 13; V: TRBV11-3; D: NA; CDR3: CASSLGPNTEAFF
J: TRBJ1-2; length: 16; V: TRBV5-6; D: NA; CDR3: CASSLGGGEVNYGYTF
J: TRBJ2-1; length: 19; V: TRBV5-4; D: TRBD2; CDR3: CASSGPGGLAGNSYNEQFF
J: TRBJ2-1; length: 16; V: TRBV5-1; D: TRBD2; CDR3: CASSLGPSGDYNEQFF
J: TRBJ1-5; length: 16; V: TRBV19; D: TRBD1; CDR3: CASSIGPDRNHQPQHF
J: NA; length: 15; V: TRBV9; D: TRBD1; CDR3: CASSVAGQPPYEQYF
J: TRBJ1-1; length: 16; V: TRBV19; D: TRBD1; CDR3: CASRPRQGQGNTEAFF
J: TRBJ1-6; length: 17; V: TRBV7-7; D: NA; CDR3: CASSLASRDPSPSPLHF
J: TRBJ1-4; length: 15; V: TRBV6-5; D: TRBD1; CDR3: CASSVTWDRVEKLFF
J: TRBJ2-1; length: 15; V: TRBV5-5; D: TRBD2; CDR3: CASSPPWGGYNEQFF
J: TRBJ1-1; length: 17; V: TRBV7-9; D: TRBD1; CDR3: CASSLARDRGLRTEAFF
J: TRBJ2-1; length: 14; V: TRBV4-3; D: NA; CDR3: CASSQGFGANEQFF
J: TRBJ2-7; length: 14; V: TRBV7-9; D: NA; CDR3: CASSFLGGTDEQYF
J: TRBJ2-3; length: 15; V: TRBV5-1; D: NA; CDR3: CASSLVAGPTDTQYF
J: TRBJ1-1; length: 13; V: TRBV5-8; D: NA; CDR3: CASSLEGVTEAFF
J: TRBJ2-3; length: 14; V: TRBV28; D: NA; CDR3: CASGTWDSGHTQYF
J: TRBJ2-5; length: 15; V: TRBV7-2; D: TRBD2; CDR3: CASSRSSGGRETQYF
J: TRBJ2-7; length: 16; V: TRBV7-6; D: NA; CDR3: CASSLTSGVSSYEQYF
J: TRBJ2-3; length: 16; V: TRBV21-1; D: NA; CDR3: CASSVGTSGCTDTQYF
J: TRBJ1-4; length: 13; V: TRBV6-5; D: NA; CDR3: CASSYRLDEKLFF
J: TRBJ1-6; length: 17; V: TRBV4-1; D: NA; CDR3: CASSQEAQSSYNSPLHF
J: TRBJ2-5; length: 15; V: TRBV11-2; D: TRBD2; CDR3: CASSWTSGAEETQYF
J: TRBJ2-5; length: 14; V: TRBV10-1; D: TRBD2; CDR3: CASSPGLAEETQYF
J: TRBJ2-4; length: 14; V: TRBV5-4; D: TRBD1; CDR3: CASSRGQGENIQYF
J: TRBJ1-2; length: 14; V: TRBV2; D: NA; CDR3: CASSETGGSYGYTF
J: TRBJ2-1; length: 16; V: TRBV19; D: TRBD1; CDR3: CASSIRGQGAYNEQFF
J: TRBJ1-2; length: 15; V: TRBV21-1; D: NA; CDR3: CASSKSRQTFYGYTF
J: TRBJ1-5; length: 14; V: TRBV27; D: NA; CDR3: CASSLGQVNQPQHF
J: TRBJ2-3; length: 16; V: TRBV5-4; D: TRBD2; CDR3: CASSSSGGRSTDTQYF
J: TRBJ1-2; length: 14; V: TRBV11-2; D: NA; CDR3: CASSSRLSRGGYTF
J: TRBJ1-2; length: 15; V: TRBV12-5; D: NA; CDR3: CASGLGDGTPMGYTF
J: TRBJ1-3; length: 13; V: TRBV7-2; D: NA; CDR3: CASSYRGGNTIYF
J: TRBJ1-4; length: 15; V: TRBV7-6; D: TRBD1; CDR3: CASSRRQGTNEKLFF